In this sample, the clone carrying this T cell receptor (beta chain) is medium-sized. Its antigen is unknown. This sample is part of a study of vaccination effects on CD4 cells after COVID-19. CDR3 length: 17 residues. CD4+ T cells specific for antigen were expanded with viral peptide pools by the ViraFEST assay before sequencing. Following a roughly 9-day culture, CD4+ T cells were purified. BNT162b2 vaccine or mRNA-1273 vaccine was given to participants in two doses. No vaccinee had earlier SARS-CoV-2 infection, and nucleocapsid antibodies were negative. Overall study findings and caveats: There was marked clonal contraction among infection- and vaccine-induced clones late after vaccination. From healthy vaccinees, only 1 of 255 vaccine-induced clones also reacted to common cold coronaviruses.

TCRdb keeps only in-frame clones here, not all; method: immunoSEQ multiplex PCR. In the table there are tens of thousands of clones, around 81% of which are singletons. This TCR derives from a human donor who received a COVID-19 vaccine. The chain is built from TRBV21-1 and TRBJ2-5. TRBV21-1 corresponds to a pseudogene. This specimen consisted of CD4+ T cells from PBMCs cultured with HCoV-229E spike peptides, obtained after COVID-19 vaccination. The CDR3 DNA follows: TGTGCCAGCAGCCCCGAGGGGGGAAACCGGGGCCAAGAGACCCAGTACTTC. Encoded protein: CASSPEGGNRGQETQYF.